This section outlines one TCR beta chain sequence together with its context. Other DNA sequences in the sample encode the same CDR3. These data are taken from a study of shared clonotypes between healthy human individuals. Study context: Every donor yielded three CD4 naive, three CD4 memory, two CD8 naive and one CD8 memory plate.

The authors distributed each subset's genomic DNA evenly over several immunoSEQ plates. Each PCR replicate from the sorted subsets contained about 200 ng DNA, which is 25,000 to 30,000 T cell genomes. Measured with immunoSEQ multiplex PCR; TCRdb has only the in-frame clones, and not every one. Here the sample spans approximately 1,500,000 clones, 95% to 99% being singletons. Looked up from germline, CDR1 is LNHDA and CDR2 is SQIVND (reference sequence). CDR3 length equals 13 residues. The V end lost 8 bases, the J end lost 0 bases, and 10 bases lay between the germline ends. Sequenced input: naive CD4+ T cells sorted from blood. Subset given: CD45RA+ positively selected. This receptor was obtained from a man aged 25 to 40 in good health. This chain links TRBV19 with TRBJ1-1, with D possibly TRBD1 on 6 matching bases. The CDR3 is CASSRTVNTEAFF. In nucleotides, the CDR3 is TGTGCCAGTTCTAGGACAGTGAACACTGAAGCTTTCTTT.